The 16 T cell receptor beta chains below come from one sample, sequenced in a study of early T cells in non-severe SARS-CoV-2 infection. TCRdb used MiXCR to reprocess the 5' RACE reads, holding one entry per CDR3 protein. The sample has tens of thousands of distinct CDR3 sequences, roughly 5% seen once; the top ten hold 4.8%. The sequenced sample was whole blood. These receptors all stem from an adult who was a healthcare worker with PCR-confirmed SARS-CoV-2 infection or an uninfected control (not recorded which).

A few counts support this clonotype. The chain employs TRBV4-1 and TRBJ1-2; maybe TRBD1 (5 bases). This CDR3 spans 14 amino acids. Germline loops: CDR1 MGHRA, CDR2 YSYEKL. V was shortened by 0 bases and J by 8 bases, with 13 bases between the two germline ends. The CDR3 DNA reads TGCGCCAGCAGCCAAGATGGGGGGACCTACGGCTACACCTTC. The encoded protein is CASSQDGGTYGYTF.

At least ten counts were recorded for this clonotype. The chain uses TRBV5-4 and TRBJ2-1; D is perhaps TRBD1 or TRBD2 (6 bases each). V gave up 10 bases and J gave up 8 bases, with 13 bases separating them. The CDR3 contains 11 residues. Looked up from germline, CDR1 is SGHNT and CDR2 is YYREEE (reference sequence). In nucleotides, the CDR3 is TGTGCCTTCCATGGGGGGCATGAGCAGTTCTTC. Translation gives CAFHGGHEQFF.

There are many counts of this clonotype. The chain couples TRBV18 to TRBJ2-7, with 7 positions matching TRBD1. The V gene's germline CDR1 is KGHSH and CDR2 LQKENI. The ends lost 3 bases at V and 5 bases at J; junction bases unmatched: 7. The CDR3 runs to 14 residues. The CDR3 here is CASSPRTGTDEQYF. The CDR3 region has the DNA TGTGCCAGCTCACCGCGGACCGGGACAGACGAGCAGTACTTC.

The chain combines TRBV7-2 with TRBJ2-5; the match to TRBD2 covers 10 bases. V trimming: 2 bases; J trimming: 6 bases; junction bases outside the gene matches: 6. This CDR3 has 15 amino acids. CDR1 and CDR2 (germline): SGHTA, FQGNSA. As DNA, the CDR3 is TGTGCCAGCAGCTTAAGTCTAGCGGGAGCGAAGACCCAGTACTTC. Amino acid sequence: CASSLSLAGAKTQYF.

This clonotype showed up just a few times. The chain combines TRBV20-1 with TRBJ2-1; D is possibly TRBD2 (5 bases). V was shortened by 2 bases and J by 9 bases, with 11 bases between the two germline ends. The CDR3 spans 12 residues. Germline-derived CDR1 and CDR2 are DFQATT and SNEGSKA (reference sequence). The CDR3 DNA reads as TGCAGTGCTAGACACGGAGGTGGTGAGCAGTTCTTC. Protein product: CSARHGGGEQFF.

About this clonotype: Compared with germline, one end of the junction differs, possibly owing to a read error. The chain is built from TRBV6-1 and TRBJ2-1, with a tentative D call TRBD2 (5 bases). The germline CDR1 and CDR2 sequences are MNHNS and SASEGT. The CDR3 spans 15 residues. Written as DNA, the CDR3 is TGTGCCAGCAGCAGACATAGCGAGTCCTGCAATGAGCAGTTCTTC. Encoded protein: CASSRHSESCNEQFF.

There are a few counts of this clonotype. The chain combines TRBV27 with TRBJ2-6; perhaps TRBD2 as D (6 bases). The CDR3 runs 20 residues. The V gene lost 5 bases and the J gene lost 2 bases, with 25 bases spanning the gap. Germline CDR1 is MNHEY and CDR2 is SMNVEV (reference sequence). In DNA, the CDR3 is TGTGCCAGCAGTCTCCGGGGGACTGAGTATCAGATCACTGGGGCCAACGTCCTGACTTTC. Its translation is CASSLRGTEYQITGANVLTF.

This clonotype was seen at least ten times. The chain recombines TRBV10-3 with TRBJ2-2; D is possibly TRBD2 (5 bases). The CDR3 consists of 15 residues. From germline, CDR1 is ENHRY and CDR2 SYGVKD. The V gene lost 7 bases and the J gene lost 0 bases, with 12 bases spanning the gap. CDR3 region: CAIKGQAANTGELFF. The CDR3 DNA reads TGTGCCATCAAAGGCCAAGCGGCGAACACCGGGGAGCTGTTTTTT.

The chain has TRBV12-3 or TRBV12-4 and TRBJ2-7, with 10 bases fitting TRBD2. V trimming: 0 bases; J trimming: 2 bases; junction bases outside the gene matches: 7. The CDR3 is made up of 17 amino acids. The DNA for the CDR3 is TGTGCCAGCAGTTTAGCCTCTAGCGGGGGCCTAACCTACGAGCAGTACTTC. This encodes CASSLASSGGLTYEQYF.

This clonotype was counted many times. The chain is built from TRBV18 and TRBJ2-1; 10 bases are shared with TRBD2. Germline trimming cut 3 bases from V and 6 bases from J; bases unmatched to any gene: 8. This CDR3 has 16 amino acids. CDR1 is KGHSH and CDR2 is LQKENI in the germline V gene. The CDR3: CASSPQVAGGGNEQFF. CDR3 sequence (DNA): TGTGCCAGCTCACCCCAGGTAGCGGGAGGAGGCAATGAGCAGTTCTTC. The full variable domain, with the rest looked up from reference TRBV18 and TRBJ2-1, is NAGVMQNPRHLVRRRGQEARLRCSPMKGHSHVYWYRQLPEEGLKFMVYLQKENIIDESGMPKERFSAEFPKEGPSILRIQQVVRGDSAAYFCASSPQVAGGGNEQFFGPGTRLTVL.

A few counts support this clonotype. The chain is built from TRBV20-1 and TRBJ2-1; the match to TRBD2 covers 13 bases. CDR1 and CDR2 from the germline V gene are DFQATT and SNEGSKA (reference sequence). There are 17 residues in the CDR3. V lost 5 bases to trimming and J lost 9 bases; unmatched junction nucleotides: 16. CDR3 loop: CSAEDLRTSGSVGEQFF. DNA for the CDR3: TGCAGTGCTGAAGACCTGAGGACTAGCGGGAGTGTAGGTGAGCAGTTCTTC.

This clonotype was seen a handful of times. This chain joins TRBV5-1 and TRBJ2-5, with unresolved D. From germline, CDR1 is SGHRS and CDR2 YFSETQ. This CDR3 comprises 15 residues. Trimming took 4 bases from V and 5 from J, leaving 18 bases between them. The CDR3 region has the DNA TGCGCCAGCAGCCTCCCGGCTCCGAACCTGGAGACCCAGTACTTC. Amino acid sequence: CASSLPAPNLETQYF.

The chain combines TRBV9 with TRBJ2-3; D not certain. The CDR3 runs to 15 residues. Germline CDR1 SGDLS, CDR2 YYNGEE. Deletions cut 2 bases from V and 4 bases from J, with 14 bases between. The CDR3, as DNA: TGTGCCAGCAGCGTTCTCGGCAGAGCCTCAGATACGCAGTATTTT. Amino acids: CASSVLGRASDTQYF.

The sample holds a few counts of this clonotype. This chain links TRBV5-4 with TRBJ2-3; perhaps TRBD2 as D (7 bases). Looked up from germline, CDR1 is SGHNT and CDR2 is YYREEE (reference sequence). This CDR3 is 15 amino acids long. Trimming shortened V by 0 bases and J by 3 bases, and 11 bases separated the two germline ends. The CDR3 bases are TGTGCCAGCAGCTTGGTGGGGGGGCGGACAGATACGCAGTATTTT. It codes for CASSLVGGRTDTQYF.

This clonotype was seen more than once but under ten times. This chain joins TRBV30 and TRBJ2-5, with 11 positions matching TRBD2. This CDR3 is built from 14 residues. CDR1 and CDR2 (germline): GTSNPN, SVGIG (reference sequence). Trimming took 6 bases from V and 5 from J; bases not matched to a gene: 8. The CDR3 reads CACNTRLAGETQYF. In DNA form, the CDR3 reads TGTGCCTGCAATACTCGACTAGCGGGGGAGACCCAGTACTTC. The complete variable domain, with remaining parts taken from reference TRBV30 and TRBJ2-5, reads SQTIHQWPATLVQPVGSPLSLECTVEGTSNPNLYWYRQAAGRGLQLLFYSVGIGQISSEVPQNLSASRPQDRQFILSSKKLLLSDSGFYLCACNTRLAGETQYFGPGTRLLVL.

This clonotype has ten or more counts. The chain links TRBV4-1 to TRBJ2-6, with D perhaps given as TRBD1 or TRBD2 (6 bases each). The V gene's germline CDR1 is MGHRA and CDR2 YSYEKL. Trimming took off 0 bases at V and 0 bases at J, with 21 bases between the two ends. The CDR3 length is 21 residues. DNA for the CDR3: TGCGCCAGCAGCCAAGAGACGGGGATCGGGGGCCCATACTCTGGGGCCAACGTCCTGACTTTC. Its translation is CASSQETGIGGPYSGANVLTF.